These 31 T cell receptor beta chains originate from one sample sequenced in a study of blood T cells in healthy people across ages. Alongside a J-beta primer mix, a sample-barcoded 5' primer served in a second PCR lasting roughly 7 to 11 cycles. TCRdb itself ran the 5' RACE reads through MiXCR, one entry per CDR3 protein. The table shows around 1.7 million distinct CDR3 sequences, with 28% occurring only once. The sequenced material came from blood. All receptors come from a woman in her thirties in good health.

This chain connects TRBV20-1 to TRBJ1-6; 8 bases line up with TRBD1. Trimming took 3 bases from V and 7 from J; bases not matched to a gene: 5. The germline CDR1 and CDR2 sequences are DFQATT and SNEGSKA (reference sequence). This CDR3 contains 14 residues. This chain's CDR3 is CSASSGGANSPLHF. The DNA of the CDR3 is TGCAGTGCTAGTTCAGGGGGCGCGAATTCACCCCTCCACTTT.

V and J are TRBV5-1 and TRBJ2-5; no clear D. The CDR3 consists of 14 residues. V was trimmed by 4 bases and J by 3 bases, leaving 13 bases between them. CDR1 SGHRS and CDR2 YFSETQ come from the germline V gene. The CDR3 region has the DNA TGCGCCAGCAGCCCCGGCTCCACGGAAGAGACCCAGTACTTC. This gives the protein CASSPGSTEETQYF.

The rearrangement joins TRBV6-2 or TRBV6-3 to TRBJ1-5, with a tentative D call TRBD1 (6 bases). V shed 5 bases and J shed 6 bases, with 17 bases lying between them. CDR1 and CDR2 from the germline V gene are MNHEY and SVGEGT. CDR3 length: 15 amino acids. The CDR3 DNA is TGTGCCAGCAGTCGAACAGGGCGGACGGCTCAGCCCCAGCATTTT. Its translation: CASSRTGRTAQPQHF.

This clonotype was seen a handful of times. Here the CDR3 reads CASRPGGSVYGYTF. As DNA, the CDR3 is TGTGCCAGCAGGCCTGGGGGGTCAGTCTATGGCTACACCTTC. The V call is TRBV6-5, the J call TRBJ1-2; a weak D match, TRBD1 (5 bases). Germline CDR1 reads MNHEY; CDR2 reads SVGAGI. The CDR3 spans 14 residues. Trimming took off 6 bases at V and 4 bases at J, with 15 bases between the two ends.

V and J are TRBV9 and TRBJ2-1; 7 bases are shared with TRBD1. The CDR3 length is 13 residues. CDR1 is SGDLS and CDR2 is YYNGEE in the germline V gene. V lost 6 bases, J lost 6 bases, and 6 bases stayed unmatched. CDR3 DNA sequence: TGTGCCAGCAACCCGACAGGGCGCAATGAGCAGTTCTTC. Protein product: CASNPTGRNEQFF. The full variable domain, its missing parts supplied by reference TRBV9 and TRBJ2-1, is DSGVTQTPKHLITATGQRVTLRCSPRSGDLSVYWYQQSLDQGLQFLIQYYNGEERAKGNILERFSAQQFPDLHSELNLSSLELGDSALYFCASNPTGRNEQFFGPGTRLTVL.

Ten or more counts support this clonotype. The chain links TRBV29-1 to TRBJ2-1; D gene ambiguous. Germline CDR1 is SQVTM and CDR2 is ANQGSEA. Deletions cut 0 bases from V and 4 bases from J, with 10 bases between. The CDR3 contains 14 residues. Here the CDR3 DNA reads TGCAGCGTTGAAGATCGAGACCAGTACAATGAGCAGTTCTTC. Its protein product is CSVEDRDQYNEQFF.

Turning to this clonotype: A much larger clone differs by one base, so this may be a read error. The chain combines TRBV27 with TRBJ2-7, with D perhaps matching TRBD1 (5 bases). The V gene's germline CDR1 is MNHEY and CDR2 SMNVEV (reference sequence). This CDR3 has 14 residues. V was pared by 2 bases and J by 3 bases, with 11 bases between. The CDR3 nucleotides read TGTGCCAGCAGTTTAGGTCCAGGGCTCTACGAGCAGTACTTC. Its translation is CASSLGPGLYEQYF.

This clonotype was counted between two and nine times. The chain couples TRBV29-1 to TRBJ2-1; 7 bases are shared with TRBD2. The CDR3 has 14 amino acids. Germline assignment: CDR1 SQVTM and CDR2 ANQGSEA. CDR3 bases: TGCGGGGCAACCGGGACTACCTCGTCCGGCGAGCAGTTCTTC. Residues: CGATGTTSSGEQFF.

In its sample, this clonotype was seen many times. J is TRBJ2-7 and V is TRBV29-1; 13 bases agree with TRBD2. The ends lost 2 bases at V and 0 bases at J; junction bases unmatched: 4. Germline-derived CDR1 and CDR2 are SQVTM and ANQGSEA. This CDR3 has 16 residues. The CDR3 nucleotides are TGCAGCGTTGAATTGACTAGCGGGAGGCTCTCCTACGAGCAGTACTTC. Translating gives CSVELTSGRLSYEQYF.

This clonotype was recorded at least ten times. The J gene is TRBJ1-2, the V gene TRBV29-1, with 9 bases aligning to TRBD1. V lost 3 bases and J lost 8; bases outside the gene matches: 4. The V gene's germline CDR1 is SQVTM and CDR2 ANQGSEA. The CDR3 totals 12 residues. CDR3 bases: TGCAGCGTTGAGGGGGACAGGGACGGCTACACCTTC. Its translation is CSVEGDRDGYTF. The variable domain in full, completed from reference TRBV29-1 and TRBJ1-2, reads SAVISQKPSRDICQRGTSLTIQCQVDSQVTMMFWYRQQPGQSLTLIATANQGSEATYESGFVIDKFPISRPNLTFSTLTVSNMSPEDSSIYLCSVEGDRDGYTFGSGTRLTVV.

In its sample, this clonotype was seen a few times. The chain links TRBV24-1 to TRBJ2-1; 7 nucleotides align to TRBD1. Germline trimming cut 5 bases from V and 15 bases from J; bases unmatched to any gene: 12. The CDR3 is 13 residues long. Germline lookup yields CDR1 KGHDR and CDR2 SFDVKD. CDR3 region: CATSGSTGTEAFF. The DNA for the CDR3 is TGTGCCACCAGTGGCTCGACCGGGACAGAGGCGTTCTTC.

There are a few counts of this clonotype. The chain uses TRBV7-9 and TRBJ2-7, with TRBD1 identical over 10 bases. This CDR3 region has 16 residues. The V gene's germline CDR1 is SEHNR and CDR2 FQNEAQ (reference sequence). J was trimmed by 5 bases and V by 3 bases; bases with no gene match: 10. CDR3 amino acids: CASSFGGTGERNEQYF. In DNA form, the CDR3 reads TGTGCCAGCAGCTTTGGCGGGACAGGGGAGCGGAACGAGCAGTACTTC.

This clonotype has only a few counts. The chain links TRBV4-3 to TRBJ2-3; no clear D gene. The V end lost 0 bases, the J end lost 10 bases, and 14 bases lay between the germline ends. CDR1 is LGHNA and CDR2 is YSLEER in the germline V gene. There are 14 residues in the CDR3. The CDR3 bases are TGCGCCAGCAGCCAAGATCGGACGGGCAGATCGCAGTATTTT. It specifies CASSQDRTGRSQYF.

Ten or more counts support this clonotype. This chain uses TRBV5-1 with TRBJ2-1; 13 bases line up with TRBD2. J gave up 10 bases and V 4 bases, and 8 bases lay outside the gene matches. Germline lookup yields CDR1 SGHRS and CDR2 YFSETQ. This CDR3 comprises 15 residues. The CDR3 DNA is TGCGCCAGCAGCATTACTAGCGGGGGGGCTTCAGAGCAGTTCTTC. It encodes CASSITSGGASEQFF. Filled out from reference TRBV5-1 and TRBJ2-1, the complete variable domain reads KAGVTQTPRYLIKTRGQQVTLSCSPISGHRSVSWYQQTPGQGLQFLFEYFSETQRNKGNFPGRFSGRQFSNSRSEMNVSTLELGDSALYLCASSITSGGASEQFFGPGTRLTVL.

The rearrangement joins TRBV13 to TRBJ2-7; either TRBD1 or TRBD2 may supply D (6 bases each). The CDR3 is 14 residues long. Deletions cut 8 bases from V and 0 bases from J, with 14 bases between. Germline CDR1 and CDR2: PRHDT and FYEKMQ (reference sequence). The CDR3 region is CASARGRSSYEQYF. For the CDR3, the DNA is TGTGCCAGCGCTAGGGGGAGGAGCTCCTACGAGCAGTACTTC.

The chain employs TRBV20-1 and TRBJ1-5; D perhaps matches TRBD1 (6 bases). The CDR3 extends over 14 amino acids. Trimming shortened V by 5 bases and J by 0 bases, and 11 bases separated the two germline ends. Germline CDR1 reads DFQATT; CDR2 reads SNEGSKA (reference sequence). The DNA of the CDR3 is TGCAGTGCTGGACGGGGGGCTAGCAATCAGCCCCAGCATTTT. Amino acid sequence: CSAGRGASNQPQHF.

The chain combines TRBV7-2 with TRBJ2-1; possibly TRBD2 for D (5 bases). This CDR3 has 14 residues. Germline lookup yields CDR1 SGHTA and CDR2 FQGNSA. V was clipped by 3 bases and J by 9 bases, with 15 bases between them. The CDR3 nucleotides are TGTGCCAGCAGCTTTTTCCAGGACTCGGGTGAGCAGTTCTTC. Encoded protein: CASSFFQDSGEQFF.

This clonotype was observed many times. The DNA of the CDR3 is TGCGCCAGCAGCTTGGGGGGTTGGCAGGGAAGCGAGCAGTACTTC. Protein product: CASSLGGWQGSEQYF. The V gene is TRBV5-1, the J gene TRBJ2-7, with a possible D match to TRBD1 (5 bases). Germline values: CDR1 SGHRS, CDR2 YFSETQ. The CDR3 covers 15 residues. Trimming stripped 0 bases from V and 6 bases from J, with 16 bases between.

This chain connects TRBV20-1 to TRBJ2-1; 8 nucleotides line up with TRBD2. The CDR3 has 16 amino acids. Germline CDR1 is DFQATT and CDR2 is SNEGSKA (reference sequence). The J segment lost 6 bases and the V segment lost 7 bases, leaving 17 bases of the junction unmatched. CDR3 bases: TGCAGTGTTGGCGTGACTAGCGCTTTCGTCTTCAATGAGCAGTTCTTC. Its protein is CSVGVTSAFVFNEQFF.

The table lists this clonotype with a few counts. J is TRBJ2-1 and V is TRBV5-1, with 10 nucleotides matching TRBD1. The CDR3 totals 15 residues. The junction had 6 bases not matched to a gene; V was cut back by 2 bases and J by 7 bases. Germline assignment: CDR1 SGHRS and CDR2 YFSETQ. The CDR3 reads CASSFRQGALNEQFF. The CDR3 region has the DNA TGCGCCAGCAGCTTTCGACAGGGGGCGCTAAATGAGCAGTTCTTC.

At least ten counts were recorded for this clonotype. The V gene is TRBV3-1, the J gene TRBJ2-4, with D perhaps assigned TRBD1 or TRBD2 (6 bases each). Germline lookup yields CDR1 LGHDT and CDR2 YNNKEL (reference sequence). V lost 0 bases to trimming and J lost 9 bases, with 9 bases between them. The CDR3 is 13 residues long. This CDR3 reads CASSQEEGGIQYF. The DNA of the CDR3 is TGTGCCAGCAGCCAAGAAGAGGGGGGCATTCAGTACTTC.

Many counts were recorded for this clonotype. The V call is TRBV20-1, the J call TRBJ2-3, with 8 bases identical to TRBD2. The CDR3 contains 15 residues. The ends lost 1 base at V and 5 bases at J; junction bases unmatched: 8. Germline values: CDR1 DFQATT, CDR2 SNEGSKA (reference sequence). CDR3 sequence: CSARVREVLGDTQYF. The CDR3 DNA reads as TGCAGTGCTAGAGTGCGGGAGGTTTTGGGAGATACGCAGTATTTT.

This chain connects TRBV6-1 to TRBJ1-1; the D gene is possibly TRBD1 (6 bases). Trimming pared 7 bases from V and 3 bases from J, leaving 12 bases between. The CDR3 is made up of 13 amino acids. The V gene's germline CDR1 is MNHNS and CDR2 SASEGT. The CDR3 nucleotides are TGTGCCAGCATTACAGGGTTCGACACTGAAGCTTTCTTT. The encoded protein is CASITGFDTEAFF.

In its sample, this clonotype was seen many times. V gene TRBV30 combines with J gene TRBJ2-7; D perhaps matches TRBD2 (5 bases). Germline CDR1 and CDR2: GTSNPN and SVGIG (reference sequence). The V and J ends lost 3 bases and 0 bases respectively, with 18 bases between them. There are 16 residues in the CDR3. The CDR3 loop is CAWRVRGLANSYEQYF. The CDR3 bases are TGTGCCTGGAGAGTGCGCGGGCTAGCCAACTCCTACGAGCAGTACTTC.

This clonotype was seen at least ten times. One end of the junction varies from germline; a read error may be responsible. The V call is TRBV5-1, the J call TRBJ2-5, with D unclear. Germline V lookup: CDR1 SGHRS, CDR2 YFSETQ. The CDR3 spans 12 residues. The CDR3 is CASSLWGETQYF. The CDR3 DNA is TGTGCCAGCAGTTTATGGGGAGAGACCCAGTACTTC.

The chain joins TRBV29-1 to TRBJ2-1, with D possibly TRBD2 on 6 matching bases. The V gene's germline CDR1 is SQVTM and CDR2 ANQGSEA. With 2 bases removed from V and 4 bases from J, the gap between germline ends came to 18 bases. The length of the CDR3 is 16 residues. The CDR3 loop reads CSVEMSRAGLYNEQFF. In DNA, the CDR3 is TGCAGCGTTGAAATGAGCCGGGCGGGACTTTACAATGAGCAGTTCTTC.

The chain uses TRBV4-1 and TRBJ1-6, with 10 bases aligning to TRBD1. This CDR3 comprises 16 residues. The germline CDR1 and CDR2 sequences are MGHRA and YSYEKL. The J segment lost 9 bases and the V segment lost 5 bases, leaving 10 bases of the junction unmatched. DNA of the CDR3: TGCGCCAGCAGCAAGACAGGGGGCCTCGTTGGTTCACCCCTCCACTTT. It encodes CASSKTGGLVGSPLHF.

This clonotype was detected a few times. This rearrangement joins TRBV7-2 to TRBJ2-5; no reliable D call. This CDR3 contains 13 residues. The V end lost 2 bases, the J end lost 4 bases, and 8 bases lay between the germline ends. Germline V gene lookup returns CDR1 SGHTA and CDR2 FQGNSA. The CDR3 is CASSLLKGETQYF. CDR3 DNA: TGTGCCAGCAGCTTATTGAAGGGAGAGACCCAGTACTTC.

The chain joins TRBV27 to TRBJ2-4; D perhaps matches TRBD2 (5 bases). TRBJ2-7 matches the DNA end more closely, so the J call is doubtful. This CDR3 is 13 amino acids long. Germline CDR1 is MNHEY and CDR2 is SMNVEV (reference sequence). CDR3: CASSWAGSYEQYF. The CDR3 DNA reads TGTGCCAGCAGTTGGGCGGGTTCCTACGAGCAGTACTTC.

The chain employs TRBV5-1 and TRBJ2-3, with 8 positions matching TRBD1. Germline CDR1 and CDR2: SGHRS and YFSETQ. CDR3 size: 16 residues. The junction had 16 bases not matched to a gene; V was cut back by 5 bases and J by 8 bases. The CDR3 loop is CASSSGTGTTRGTQYF. The CDR3 DNA sequence: TGCGCCAGCAGTTCCGGGACAGGAACCACAAGGGGTACGCAGTATTTT.

The chain carries TRBV12-3 or TRBV12-4 and TRBJ1-2, with a tentative D call TRBD1 (5 bases). V lost 5 bases and J 4 bases, leaving 23 bases between the germline ends. CDR3 length: 17 residues. The CDR3 loop reads CASSPLRAGSSIYGYTF. The CDR3 nucleotides are TGTGCCAGCAGTCCACTCCGGGCAGGGAGTAGTATCTATGGCTACACCTTC.